These 29 T cell receptor beta chains were sequenced from one sample in a study of T cell clones after liver transplantation. Profiling relied on immunoSEQ multiplex PCR, and the TCRdb table lists in-frame clones only, not all of them. The data show over 70,000 clones, 75% to 90% seen once. The input for sequencing was CD4+ T cells from blood, taken 12 months after liver transplant. These receptors all come from a human patient who received a liver transplant. Certain T cells may be donor cells from the graft.

This chain joins TRBV11-1 and TRBJ2-5; no clear D. CDR1 is SGHAT, CDR2 FQDESV, per germline (reference sequence). Deletions cut 5 bases from V and 5 bases from J, with 15 bases between. This CDR3 has 14 residues. This CDR3 is CASSPSWTDETQYF. The CDR3 nucleotides are TGTGCCAGCAGCCCTAGTTGGACGGATGAGACCCAGTACTTC.

This sequence joins TRBV11-2 and TRBJ1-3, with D maybe TRBD1 (5 bases). CDR1 is SGHAT and CDR2 is FQNNGV in the germline V gene. V lost 4 bases and J 1 base, leaving 8 bases between the germline ends. The CDR3 extends over 14 amino acids. The CDR3 loop reads CASSSQGSGNTIYF. The DNA for the CDR3 is TGTGCCAGCAGCTCGCAGGGATCTGGAAACACCATATATTTT.

This rearrangement joins TRBV5-1 to TRBJ1-5; D gene uncertain. This CDR3 region has 14 residues. Trimming took off 0 bases at V and 3 bases at J, with 7 bases between the two ends. Germline V gene lookup returns CDR1 SGHRS and CDR2 YFSETQ. The CDR3 DNA reads TGCGCCAGCAGCTTGGATGGGAACAATCAGCCCCAGCATTTT. Residues: CASSLDGNNQPQHF. Using reference TRBV5-1 and TRBJ1-5 for the parts outside the CDR3, the full variable domain is KAGVTQTPRYLIKTRGQQVTLSCSPISGHRSVSWYQQTPGQGLQFLFEYFSETQRNKGNFPGRFSGRQFSNSRSEMNVSTLELGDSALYLCASSLDGNNQPQHFGDGTRLSIL.

V is TRBV9 and J is TRBJ1-2; 7 bases are shared with TRBD1. The CDR3 totals 16 residues. Germline-derived CDR1 and CDR2 are SGDLS and YYNGEE. Losses at the gene ends were 0 bases for V and 4 bases for J; bases not matched to a gene: 9. CDR3 residues: CASSVGAPDRAYGYTF. The CDR3 DNA reads TGTGCCAGCAGCGTAGGGGCCCCTGACAGGGCCTATGGCTACACCTTC.

This chain uses TRBV7-6 with TRBJ2-7, with 10 positions matching TRBD2. This CDR3 contains 15 residues. Germline V gene sequence: CDR1 SGHVS, CDR2 FNYEAQ. V dropped 2 bases and J dropped 3; count of bases not matched to a gene: 4. The CDR3 DNA reads as TGTGCCAGCAGCTTACAAGCGGGAGGGCTCTACGAGCAGTACTTC. Its protein is CASSLQAGGLYEQYF.

The V call is TRBV5-1, the J call TRBJ2-1; 13 bases are shared with TRBD2. V shed 1 base and J 8 bases; nucleotides not matched to a gene: 3. The germline V gene encodes CDR1 SGHRS and CDR2 YFSETQ. The CDR3 length is 15 residues. The CDR3 region has the DNA TGCGCCAGCAGCTTGCAACTAGCGGGAGGGGATGAGCAGTTCTTC. Amino acid sequence: CASSLQLAGGDEQFF.

At least ten counts were recorded for this clone. The chain uses TRBV29-1 and TRBJ2-3, with a tentative D call TRBD1 (5 bases). From germline, CDR1 is SQVTM and CDR2 ANQGSEA. The CDR3 has 13 residues. Deletions cut 6 bases from V and 3 bases from J, with 13 bases between. CDR3 loop: CSVAYQGTDTQYF. The DNA of the CDR3 is TGCAGCGTCGCATACCAGGGTACAGATACGCAGTATTTT.

The rearrangement uses TRBV14 and TRBJ1-2; 9 nucleotides line up with TRBD1. CDR3 size: 13 residues. The trim removed 4 bases at V and 8 bases at J, leaving 5 bases unmatched. Germline CDR1 is SGHDN and CDR2 is FVKESK. CDR3 sequence: CASSLQGAGGYTF. CDR3 coding DNA: TGTGCCAGCAGCCTACAGGGGGCTGGGGGCTACACCTTC. Variable domain in full (rest from reference TRBV14 and TRBJ1-2): EAGVTQFPSHSVIEKGQTVTLRCDPISGHDNLYWYRRVMGKEIKFLLHFVKESKQDESGMPNNRFLAERTGGTYSTLKVQPAELEDSGVYFCASSLQGAGGYTFGSGTRLTVV.

V is TRBV28 and J is TRBJ2-3; TRBD2 might be the D (5 bases). Germline V gene sequence: CDR1 MDHEN, CDR2 SYDVKM. The V end lost 2 bases, the J end lost 0 bases, and 12 bases lay between the germline ends. CDR3 length: 16 amino acids. The CDR3 sequence is CASSLGVGLSTDTQYF. In DNA, the CDR3 is TGTGCCAGCAGTTTAGGCGTAGGACTTAGCACAGATACGCAGTATTTT.

V usage is TRBV19 and J usage is TRBJ1-3, with D possibly being TRBD1 (5 bases). V was trimmed by 7 bases and J by 0 bases, leaving 13 bases between them. This CDR3 region has 15 residues. Germline V gene lookup returns CDR1 LNHDA and CDR2 SQIVND (reference sequence). CDR3 residues: CASTPTETSGNTIYF. The CDR3 nucleotides are TGTGCCAGTACCCCGACAGAGACCTCTGGAAACACCATATATTTT.

The J gene is TRBJ1-4, the V gene TRBV7-6; 10 bases agree with TRBD1. J lost 11 bases, V lost 8 bases, and 8 bases had no gene match. CDR1 is SGHVS and CDR2 is FNYEAQ in the germline V gene. The CDR3 length is 13 residues. The CDR3 protein is CASAGTGVGKLFF. The CDR3 DNA follows: TGTGCCAGCGCCGGGACAGGGGTCGGGAAACTGTTTTTT.

This clone came up a few times. The chain uses TRBV4-2 and TRBJ1-2, with TRBD1 as a possible D gene (6 bases). The V end was cut by 3 bases, the J end by 1 base, with 24 bases between. The CDR3 is made up of 19 amino acids. Germline values: CDR1 LGHNA, CDR2 YNFKEQ. The CDR3 nucleotides read TGTGCCAGCAGCCAGGGAACGGGGACAAGTCGCCTCCTTAACTATGGCTACACCTTC. The encoded protein is CASSQGTGTSRLLNYGYTF.

The chain carries TRBV6-4 and TRBJ2-1; 14 nucleotides line up with TRBD2. V lost 7 bases to trimming and J lost 9 bases; unmatched junction nucleotides: 5. This CDR3 has 14 residues. Germline lookup yields CDR1 MRHNA and CDR2 SNTAGT. The CDR3 DNA reads as TGTGCCAGCAAGGGACTAGCGGGAGATAGTGAGCAGTTCTTC. It encodes CASKGLAGDSEQFF.

The chain is built from TRBV14 and TRBJ1-4; D is possibly TRBD1 (6 bases). V was cut by 6 bases and J by 7 bases, with 15 bases left in between. The CDR3 sequence is 14 residues long. The germline V gene has CDR1 SGHDN and CDR2 FVKESK. The CDR3 bases are TGTGCCAGCAGGGGTACAGGGATCGGTGAAAAACTGTTTTTT. Residues: CASRGTGIGEKLFF.

The chain couples TRBV27 to TRBJ1-5, with a tentative D call TRBD1 (5 bases). V lost 1 base and J 0 bases, leaving 13 bases between the germline ends. The CDR3 is 17 residues long. Germline CDR1 MNHEY, CDR2 SMNVEV (reference sequence). CDR3 amino acids: CASSLFGAAHSNQPQHF. CDR3 in DNA: TGTGCCAGCAGTTTATTCGGGGCAGCTCATAGCAATCAGCCCCAGCATTTT.

This sequence joins TRBV2 and TRBJ1-4, with D unresolved. V lost 3 bases and J 11 bases, leaving 19 bases between the germline ends. There are 15 residues in the CDR3. The germline CDR1 and CDR2 sequences are SNHLY and FYNNEI. This CDR3 is CASSDPRGIGSKLFF. CDR3 nucleotide sequence: TGTGCCAGCAGTGACCCCCGGGGTATCGGATCTAAACTGTTTTTT.

The CDR3, as DNA: TGCGCCAGCAGTGAGTCGGTCACCAACACCGGGGAGCTGTTTTTT. Amino acids: CASSESVTNTGELFF. This rearrangement joins TRBV10-1 to TRBJ2-2; no clear D. Germline-derived CDR1 and CDR2 are WNHNN and SYGVQD (reference sequence). Trimming removed 0 bases from V and 2 bases from J, with 7 bases in between. The CDR3 consists of 15 residues.

The chain has TRBV6-6 and TRBJ2-7; D is possibly TRBD1 (6 bases). Deletions cut 7 bases from V and 3 bases from J, with 13 bases between. This CDR3 region has 13 residues. CDR1 MNHNY and CDR2 SVGAGI come from the germline V gene (reference sequence). CDR3 residues: CASTLRQVYEQYF. In DNA, the CDR3 is TGTGCCAGCACATTACGACAGGTCTACGAGCAGTACTTC.

The rearrangement links TRBV5-1 to TRBJ1-1; 7 nucleotides match TRBD1. Germline V gene sequence: CDR1 SGHRS, CDR2 YFSETQ. V was pared by 4 bases and J by 5 bases, with 14 bases of the junction left unmatched. This CDR3 is 16 amino acids long. This chain's CDR3 is CASSPGPRQGVTEAFF. Here the CDR3 DNA reads TGCGCCAGCAGCCCGGGCCCGAGGCAGGGGGTGACTGAAGCTTTCTTT.

This chain joins TRBV10-1 and TRBJ1-3; a possible D gene is TRBD1 (5 bases). This CDR3 comprises 11 residues. V gave up 8 bases and J gave up 7 bases, with 9 bases separating them. The germline V gene encodes CDR1 WNHNN and CDR2 SYGVQD (reference sequence). The CDR3 nucleotides are TGCGCCAGCTCTCAGGGTAACACCATATATTTT. Translating gives CASSQGNTIYF.

This chain uses TRBV7-2 with TRBJ2-7, with 11 bases fitting TRBD2. CDR3 length equals 16 residues. Per the germline V gene, CDR1 is SGHTA and CDR2 is FQGNSA. V was clipped by 6 bases and J by 9 bases; unmatched bases: 16. DNA for the CDR3: TGTGCCAGCAGTTCGGTGGGTCGTCTAGCGGGAGGCGGGCAGTACTTC. Translation gives CASSSVGRLAGGGQYF.

The rearrangement uses TRBV7-9 and TRBJ2-7; 12 bases are a match to TRBD2. CDR1 and CDR2 (germline): SEHNR, FQNEAQ (reference sequence). The CDR3 is made up of 16 amino acids. Trimming at V came to 7 bases and at J to 0 bases, leaving 7 bases not matched to a gene. DNA of the CDR3: TGTGCCAGCATCCCCAGACTAGCGGGGGCCTCCTACGAGCAGTACTTC. Residues: CASIPRLAGASYEQYF.

The CDR3 protein is CASSAPGTETQYF. The CDR3 nucleotides are TGCGCCAGCAGCGCCCCCGGGACGGAGACCCAGTACTTC. The V gene is TRBV4-3, the J gene TRBJ2-5; the D gene could be TRBD1 or TRBD2 (5 bases each). Germline values: CDR1 LGHNA, CDR2 YSLEER. V lost 5 bases and J 5 bases, leaving 12 bases between the germline ends. This CDR3 region has 13 residues.

This clone was observed a single time. The J gene is TRBJ1-1, the V gene TRBV29-1, with a possible D match to TRBD1 (5 bases). CDR1 SQVTM and CDR2 ANQGSEA come from the germline V gene. V gave up 4 bases and J gave up 5 bases, with 14 bases separating them. The CDR3 runs 13 residues. CDR3 coding DNA: TGCAGCGTTGCGGGGCAGGCCGGGACTGAAGCTTTCTTT. Protein: CSVAGQAGTEAFF.

The rearrangement links TRBV19 to TRBJ2-2; D is possibly TRBD1 or TRBD2 (5 bases each). Germline-derived CDR1 and CDR2 are LNHDA and SQIVND (reference sequence). V was clipped by 8 bases and J by 4 bases, with 8 bases between them. The CDR3 runs to 12 residues. CDR3 DNA: TGTGCCAGTGGGGGATTCACCGGGGAGCTGTTTTTT. It encodes CASGGFTGELFF.

This chain joins TRBV19 and TRBJ1-1, with D possibly TRBD1 on 6 matching bases. V dropped 3 bases and J dropped 0 bases, with 14 bases sitting between them. The length of the CDR3 is 16 residues. Germline CDR1 and CDR2: LNHDA and SQIVND (reference sequence). The CDR3 loop is CASSIISGVMNTEAFF. Here the CDR3 DNA reads TGTGCCAGTAGTATTATTTCAGGGGTCATGAACACTGAAGCTTTCTTT.

This clone was observed many times. This chain connects TRBV19 to TRBJ1-1; D gene unclear. V was pared by 2 bases and J by 1 base, with 5 bases between. The CDR3 sequence is 13 residues long. Germline-derived CDR1 and CDR2 are LNHDA and SQIVND (reference sequence). DNA for the CDR3: TGTGCCAGTAGTATACGAGGGAACACTGAAGCTTTCTTT. Encoded protein: CASSIRGNTEAFF.

The V call is TRBV14, the J call TRBJ2-1; possible D gene TRBD2, 5 bases. CDR1 and CDR2 (germline): SGHDN, FVKESK. The CDR3 runs to 14 residues. V lost 1 base, J lost 3 bases, and 7 bases lay in between. Here the CDR3 reads CASSQASIYNEQFF. CDR3 sequence (DNA): TGTGCCAGCAGCCAAGCTAGCATCTACAATGAGCAGTTCTTC. The variable domain in full, completed from reference TRBV14 and TRBJ2-1, reads EAGVTQFPSHSVIEKGQTVTLRCDPISGHDNLYWYRRVMGKEIKFLLHFVKESKQDESGMPNNRFLAERTGGTYSTLKVQPAELEDSGVYFCASSQASIYNEQFFGPGTRLTVL.

Remarks on this clone: Other DNA sequences in the sample encode the same CDR3. This rearrangement joins TRBV5-1 to TRBJ2-1; 11 nucleotides line up with TRBD2. Looked up from germline, CDR1 is SGHRS and CDR2 is YFSETQ. V dropped 0 bases and J dropped 4; count of bases not matched to a gene: 6. This CDR3 has 17 residues. For the CDR3, the DNA is TGCGCCAGCAGCTTGGCCCCGACTAGCGGGAATTACAATGAGCAGTTCTTC. Its protein product is CASSLAPTSGNYNEQFF.